This TCR beta chain appears in the sequencing data of a study of blood T cell repertoires in COVID-19. Study at large: Spain, Italy and the United States supplied samples that represented acute and convalescent COVID-19. From T cells, B-cell-depleted T cells, or PBMCs came the material, which was cDNA or gDNA.

Germline V lookup: CDR1 MNHEY, CDR2 SVGAGI. The CDR3 runs to 16 residues. Deletions cut 2 bases from V and 2 bases from J, with 13 bases between. Study processing details: Amplification of reference gene primers provided the estimated nucleated cell counts. Libraries were prepared by immunoSEQ multiplex PCR; TCRdb keeps only in-frame clonotypes and omits some of them. V, J and clone size derive from that table, while D and trimming were established from the DNA sequence. The table includes about 200,000 clones, more than 75% detected once. The clonotype comes from a human donor in a cohort sampled during active COVID-19. Sequencing was performed on peripheral blood. The chain employs TRBV6-5 and TRBJ2-1; the D gene is possibly TRBD1 (6 bases). The CDR3, as DNA: TGTGCCAGCAGTTACGGACAGACATTAACCTACAATGAGCAGTTCTTC. The encoded protein is CASSYGQTLTYNEQFF.